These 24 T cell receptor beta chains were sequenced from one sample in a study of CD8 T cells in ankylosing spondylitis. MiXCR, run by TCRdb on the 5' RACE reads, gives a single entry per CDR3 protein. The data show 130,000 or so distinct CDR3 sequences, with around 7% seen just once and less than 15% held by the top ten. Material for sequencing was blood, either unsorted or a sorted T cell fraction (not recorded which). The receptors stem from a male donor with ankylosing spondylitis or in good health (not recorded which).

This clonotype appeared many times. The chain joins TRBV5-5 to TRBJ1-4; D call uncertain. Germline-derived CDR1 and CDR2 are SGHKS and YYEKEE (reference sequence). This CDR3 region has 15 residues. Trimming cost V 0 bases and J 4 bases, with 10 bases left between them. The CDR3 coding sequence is TGTGCCAGCAGCTTGGATGGAACGAGTAATGAAAAACTGTTTTTT. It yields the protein CASSLDGTSNEKLFF.

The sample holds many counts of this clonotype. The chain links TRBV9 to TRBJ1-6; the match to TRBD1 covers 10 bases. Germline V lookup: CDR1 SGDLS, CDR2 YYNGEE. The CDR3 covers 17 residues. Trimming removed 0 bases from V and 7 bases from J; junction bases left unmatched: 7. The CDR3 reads CASSVGGQGVSNSPLHF. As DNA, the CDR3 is TGTGCCAGCAGCGTAGGAGGACAGGGGGTATCCAATTCACCCCTCCACTTT.

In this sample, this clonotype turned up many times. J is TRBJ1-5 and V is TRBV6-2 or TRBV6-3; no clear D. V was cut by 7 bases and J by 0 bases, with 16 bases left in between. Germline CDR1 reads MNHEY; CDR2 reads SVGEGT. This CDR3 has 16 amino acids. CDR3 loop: CASNTPGVGSNQPQHF. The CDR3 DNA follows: TGTGCCAGCAACACCCCGGGCGTAGGTAGCAATCAGCCCCAGCATTTT.

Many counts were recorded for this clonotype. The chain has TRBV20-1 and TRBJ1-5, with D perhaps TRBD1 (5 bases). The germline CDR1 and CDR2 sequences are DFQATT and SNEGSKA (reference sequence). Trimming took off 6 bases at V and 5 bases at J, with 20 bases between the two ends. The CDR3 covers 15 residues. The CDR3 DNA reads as TGCAGTGCGGACCGGACGGTGGGGGGGTATCAGCCCCAGCATTTT. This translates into CSADRTVGGYQPQHF.

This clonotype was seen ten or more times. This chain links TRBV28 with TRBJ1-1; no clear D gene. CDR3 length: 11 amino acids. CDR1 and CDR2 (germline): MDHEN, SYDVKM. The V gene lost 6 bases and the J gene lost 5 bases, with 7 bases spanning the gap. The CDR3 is CASRLGTEAFF. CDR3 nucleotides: TGTGCCAGCAGGTTGGGAACTGAAGCTTTCTTT.

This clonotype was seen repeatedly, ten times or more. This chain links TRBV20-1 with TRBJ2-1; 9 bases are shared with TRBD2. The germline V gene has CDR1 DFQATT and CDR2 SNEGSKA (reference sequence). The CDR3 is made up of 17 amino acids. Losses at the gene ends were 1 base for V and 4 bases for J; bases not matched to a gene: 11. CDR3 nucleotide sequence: TGCAGTGCTAGAGTGCTTCAAGCGGGGGGCCCTTACAATGAGCAGTTCTTC. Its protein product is CSARVLQAGGPYNEQFF.

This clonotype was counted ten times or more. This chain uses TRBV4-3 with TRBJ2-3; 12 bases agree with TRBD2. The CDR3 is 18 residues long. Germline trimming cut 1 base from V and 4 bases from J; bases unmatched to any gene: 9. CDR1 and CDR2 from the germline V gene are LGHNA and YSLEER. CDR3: CASSQVRLAGGEADTQYF. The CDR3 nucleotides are TGCGCCAGCAGCCAAGTACGGCTAGCGGGAGGGGAGGCAGATACGCAGTATTTT.

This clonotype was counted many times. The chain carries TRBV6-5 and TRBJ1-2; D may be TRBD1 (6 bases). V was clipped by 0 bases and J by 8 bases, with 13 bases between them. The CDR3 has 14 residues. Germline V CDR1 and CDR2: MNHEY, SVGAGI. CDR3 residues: CASSYSDQGRGYTF. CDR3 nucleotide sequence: TGTGCCAGCAGTTACTCCGATCAGGGGCGAGGCTACACCTTC.

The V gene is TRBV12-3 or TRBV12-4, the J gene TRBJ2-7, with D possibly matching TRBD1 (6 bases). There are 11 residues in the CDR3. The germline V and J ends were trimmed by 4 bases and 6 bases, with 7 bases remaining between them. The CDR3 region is CASSSRGEQYF. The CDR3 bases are TGTGCCAGCAGTTCCAGGGGCGAGCAGTACTTC.

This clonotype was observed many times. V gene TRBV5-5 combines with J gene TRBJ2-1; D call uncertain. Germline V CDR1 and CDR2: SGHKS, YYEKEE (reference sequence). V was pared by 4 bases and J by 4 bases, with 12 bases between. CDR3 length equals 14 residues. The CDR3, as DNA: TGTGCCAGCAGCCCCCCCCAGAATTACAATGAGCAGTTCTTC. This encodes CASSPPQNYNEQFF.

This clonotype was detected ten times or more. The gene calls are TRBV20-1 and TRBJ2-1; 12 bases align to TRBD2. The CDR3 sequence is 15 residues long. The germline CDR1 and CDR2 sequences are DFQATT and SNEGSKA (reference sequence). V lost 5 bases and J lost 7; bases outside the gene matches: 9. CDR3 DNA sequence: TGCAGTGCTCCTCGATTGACTAGCGGGAGAAATGAGCAGTTCTTC. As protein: CSAPRLTSGRNEQFF.

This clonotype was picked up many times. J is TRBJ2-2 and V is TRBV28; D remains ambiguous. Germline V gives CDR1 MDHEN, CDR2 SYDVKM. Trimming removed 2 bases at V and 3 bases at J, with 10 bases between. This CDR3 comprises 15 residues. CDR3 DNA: TGTGCCAGCAGTTTAGAGAGGTCGTACACCGGGGAGCTGTTTTTT. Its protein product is CASSLERSYTGELFF.

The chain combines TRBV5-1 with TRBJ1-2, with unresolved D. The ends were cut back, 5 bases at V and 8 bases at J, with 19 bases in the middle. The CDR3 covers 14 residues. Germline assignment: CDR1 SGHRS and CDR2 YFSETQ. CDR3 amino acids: CASSLPGPDGGYTF. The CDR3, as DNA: TGCGCCAGCAGTCTGCCGGGCCCAGATGGAGGCTACACCTTC.

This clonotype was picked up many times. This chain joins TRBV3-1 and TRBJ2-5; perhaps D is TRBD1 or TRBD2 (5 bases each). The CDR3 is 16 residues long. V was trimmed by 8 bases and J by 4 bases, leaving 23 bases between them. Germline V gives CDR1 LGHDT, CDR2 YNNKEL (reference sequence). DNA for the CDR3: TGTGCCAGCCGCATGGGACCGACTGACTTTTTAGAGACCCAGTACTTC. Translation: CASRMGPTDFLETQYF.

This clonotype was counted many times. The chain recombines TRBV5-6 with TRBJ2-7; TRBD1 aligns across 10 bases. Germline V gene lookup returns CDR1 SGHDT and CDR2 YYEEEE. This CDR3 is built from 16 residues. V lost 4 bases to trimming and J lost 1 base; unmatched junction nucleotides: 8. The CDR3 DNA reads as TGTGCCAGCAGCACCTTCCGGGACAGGGGTTCCTACGAGCAGTACTTC. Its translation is CASSTFRDRGSYEQYF.

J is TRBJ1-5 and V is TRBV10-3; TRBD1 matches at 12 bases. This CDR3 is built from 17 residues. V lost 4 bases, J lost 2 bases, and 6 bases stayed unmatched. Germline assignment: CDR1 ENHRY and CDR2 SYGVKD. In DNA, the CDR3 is TGTGCCATCAGTGCTGGGGACAGGGGGCTAGGCAATCAGCCCCAGCATTTT. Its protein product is CAISAGDRGLGNQPQHF.

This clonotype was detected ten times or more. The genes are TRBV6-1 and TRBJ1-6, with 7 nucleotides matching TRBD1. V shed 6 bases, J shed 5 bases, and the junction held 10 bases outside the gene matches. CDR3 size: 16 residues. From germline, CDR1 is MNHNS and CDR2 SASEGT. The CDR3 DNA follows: TGTGCCAGCAGCGTCTTGGGACAGCAAAATAATTCACCCCTCCACTTT. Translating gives CASSVLGQQNNSPLHF.

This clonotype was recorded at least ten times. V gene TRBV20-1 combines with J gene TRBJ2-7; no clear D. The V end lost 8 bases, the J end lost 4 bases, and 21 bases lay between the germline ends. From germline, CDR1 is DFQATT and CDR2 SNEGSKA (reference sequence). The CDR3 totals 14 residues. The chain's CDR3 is CSLLEPLIVYEQYF. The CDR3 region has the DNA TGCAGTCTCCTAGAGCCACTCATCGTTTACGAGCAGTACTTC.

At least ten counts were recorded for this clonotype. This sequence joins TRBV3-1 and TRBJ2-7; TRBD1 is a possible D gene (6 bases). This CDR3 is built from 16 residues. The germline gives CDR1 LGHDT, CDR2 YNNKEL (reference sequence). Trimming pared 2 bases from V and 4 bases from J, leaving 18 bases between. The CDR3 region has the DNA TGTGCCAGCAGCCAATACACAGGGTTATCCCTTTACGAGCAGTACTTC. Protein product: CASSQYTGLSLYEQYF.

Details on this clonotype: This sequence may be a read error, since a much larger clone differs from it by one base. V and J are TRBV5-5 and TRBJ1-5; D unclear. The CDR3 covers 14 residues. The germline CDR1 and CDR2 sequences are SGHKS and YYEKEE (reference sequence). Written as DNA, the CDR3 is TGTGCCAGCAGCTTGGCGGCCTTTAATCAGCCCCATCATTTT. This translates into CASSLAAFNQPHHF.

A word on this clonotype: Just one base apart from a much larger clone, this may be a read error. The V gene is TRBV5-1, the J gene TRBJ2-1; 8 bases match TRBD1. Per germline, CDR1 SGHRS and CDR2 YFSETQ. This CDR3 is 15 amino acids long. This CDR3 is CACSIRQGNNNEQFF. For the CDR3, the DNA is TGCGCCTGCAGCATCCGACAGGGGAATAACAATGAGCAGTTCTTC. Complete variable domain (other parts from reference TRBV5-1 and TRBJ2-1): KAGVTQTPRYLIKTRGQQVTLSCSPISGHRSVSWYQQTPGQGLQFLFEYFSETQRNKGNFPGRFSGRQFSNSRSEMNVSTLELGDSALYLCACSIRQGNNNEQFFGPGTRLTVL.

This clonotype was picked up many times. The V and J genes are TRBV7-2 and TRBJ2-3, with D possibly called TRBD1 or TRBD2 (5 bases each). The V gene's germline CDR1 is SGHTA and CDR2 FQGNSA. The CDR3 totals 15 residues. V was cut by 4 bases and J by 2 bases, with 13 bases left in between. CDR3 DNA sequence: TGTGCCAGCAGCTGGGTGGGGGAACTCACAGATACGCAGTATTTT. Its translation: CASSWVGELTDTQYF. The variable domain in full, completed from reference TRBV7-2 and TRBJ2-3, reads GAGVSQSPSNKVTEKGKDVELRCDPISGHTALYWYRQSLGQGLEFLIYFQGNSAPDKSGLPSDRFSAERTGGSVSTLTIQRTQQEDSAVYLCASSWVGELTDTQYFGPGTRLTVL.

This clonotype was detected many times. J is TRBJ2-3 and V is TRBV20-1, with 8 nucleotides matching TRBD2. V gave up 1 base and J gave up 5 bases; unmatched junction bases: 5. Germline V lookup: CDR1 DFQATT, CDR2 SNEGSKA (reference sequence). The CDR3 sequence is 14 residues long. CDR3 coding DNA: TGCAGTGCTAGAGGAGGGACTAGTCTAGATACGCAGTATTTT. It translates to CSARGGTSLDTQYF.

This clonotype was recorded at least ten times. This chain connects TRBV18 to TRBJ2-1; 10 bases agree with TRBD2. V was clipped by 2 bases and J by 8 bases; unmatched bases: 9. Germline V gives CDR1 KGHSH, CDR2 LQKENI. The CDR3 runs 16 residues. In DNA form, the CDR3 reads TGTGCCAGCTCACCAGGGTCGATAGCGGGAGGATATGAGCAGTTCTTC. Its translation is CASSPGSIAGGYEQFF.